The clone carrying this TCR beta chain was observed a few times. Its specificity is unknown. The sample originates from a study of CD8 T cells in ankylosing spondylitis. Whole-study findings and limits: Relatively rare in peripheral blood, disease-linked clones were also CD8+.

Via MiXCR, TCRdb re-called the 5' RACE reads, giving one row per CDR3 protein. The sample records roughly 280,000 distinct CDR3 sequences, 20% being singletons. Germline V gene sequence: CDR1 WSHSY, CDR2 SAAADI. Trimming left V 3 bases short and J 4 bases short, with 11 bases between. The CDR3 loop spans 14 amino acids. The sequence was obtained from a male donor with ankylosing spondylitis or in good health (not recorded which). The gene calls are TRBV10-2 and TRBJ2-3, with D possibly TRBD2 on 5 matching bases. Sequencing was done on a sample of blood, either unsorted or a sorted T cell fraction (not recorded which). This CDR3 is CASSDRGDADTQYF. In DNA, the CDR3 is TGCGCCAGCAGTGATCGGGGTGACGCAGATACGCAGTATTTT.